This TCR beta chain was identified during a study of T cell responses to AZD1222 COVID-19 vaccine. Study findings and constraints: Donors were chiefly white British, with a greater number of females, and clonal diversity was perhaps underestimated. Sampled repertoires all dated from after the peak T cell response. Targeting of unmutated variant regions was reportedly seen in nearly half of spike-specific TCRs. Baseline seropositivity occurred in only a handful of AZD1222 recipients.

The V gene lost 0 bases and the J gene lost 5 bases, with 8 bases spanning the gap. CDR1 is KGHSY and CDR2 is FQNENV in the germline V gene. The CDR3 covers 14 residues. Using immunoSEQ multiplex PCR, the repertoire was profiled, and TCRdb retains in-frame clones only, with some absent. The sample carries some 100,000 clones, 85% to 90% recorded once. As for this clone: Its target is not known.

The chain couples TRBV16 to TRBJ1-5; perhaps TRBD1 as D (5 bases). Specimen: peripheral blood, collected on day 0 of AZD1222 vaccination. The source is an adult in good health. CDR3 loop: CASSQSRGHQPQHF. The CDR3, as DNA: TGTGCCAGCAGCCAATCGAGGGGCCATCAGCCCCAGCATTTT.